Listed below are T cell receptor beta chains from one sample, sequenced in a study of response to subunit inactivated influenza vaccine. TCRdb re-called the RT-PCR reads through MiXCR, storing one row per CDR3 protein. The sample records about 520,000 distinct CDR3 sequences, approximately 24% being singletons. Sequencing was performed on CD4+ T cells sorted from PBMCs, taken more than 4 days after vaccination. Every receptor here comes from a man aged 50 to 60 who received an inactivated influenza vaccine. Both conserved end residues are part of each CDR3. Fields, in order: CDR3 protein, V gene, CDR3 length, clone size, J gene, D gene. The D gene is left open where the match is weak. Size tells how often a clone was seen (once, few, many) or the class of an expanded clone, and some rows leave it out.

CAWRSSYNEQFF	TRBV30	12	-	TRBJ2-1	-
CASSYIRDSYEQYF	TRBV6-5	14	-	TRBJ2-7	-
CASSLARDVTDTQYF	TRBV7-9	15	-	TRBJ2-3	-
CSARSSGSGGYNEQFF	TRBV20-1	16	few	TRBJ2-1	-
CASSYPGRSYGYTF	TRBV6-2/TRBV6-3	14	few	TRBJ1-2	-
CASSSPTGFFSNEQFF	TRBV5-1	16	few	TRBJ2-1	TRBD1
CSVEGAGELFF	TRBV29-1	11	few	TRBJ2-2	-
CATQAGALDQPQHF	TRBV10-3	14	-	TRBJ1-5	-
CASSLRRGTDTQYF	TRBV7-2	14	few	TRBJ2-3	-
CSARGVAGLTDTQYF	TRBV20-1	15	few	TRBJ2-3	TRBD2
CASRSSGARGGEQYF	TRBV19	15	-	TRBJ2-7	-
CASSLFWAAPYEQYF	TRBV12-3/TRBV12-4	15	-	TRBJ2-7	-
CASSRLVYEQYF	TRBV12-3/TRBV12-4	12	-	TRBJ2-7	-
CASSLLLGRGDTQYF	TRBV5-1	15	few	TRBJ2-3	-
CASTPGRSFNLGETQYF	TRBV6-1	17	-	TRBJ2-5	-
CASSYSFGETQYF	TRBV7-3	13	-	TRBJ2-5	-
CASSLRPGAGPNEQYF	TRBV11-2	16	-	TRBJ2-7	-
CASRTAEVLNYGYTF	TRBV6-1	15	-	TRBJ1-2	-
CASSPGGTVNRAPLHF	TRBV12-3/TRBV12-4	16	-	TRBJ1-6	TRBD1
CASSLVQGNSPLHF	TRBV5-1	14	few	TRBJ1-6	-
CASSKQGAREETQYF	TRBV12-3/TRBV12-4	15	-	TRBJ2-5	TRBD1
CASSFDFPQTQYF	TRBV12-3/TRBV12-4	13	many	TRBJ2-5	-
CSVTRYNEQFF	TRBV29-1	11	-	TRBJ2-1	-
CASSSRPPGPYEQYF	TRBV7-2	15	-	TRBJ2-7	-
CSARRTGGNQPQHF	TRBV20-1	14	few	TRBJ1-5	TRBD1
CASSLNSGGTKNIQYF	TRBV12-3/TRBV12-4	16	few	TRBJ2-4	TRBD2
CASSRPPGGAFF	TRBV5-6	12	-	TRBJ1-1	-
CASGGSTTTEAFF	TRBV5-1	13	-	TRBJ1-1	-
CASSYSASGSSSYEQYF	TRBV6-5	17	-	TRBJ2-7	TRBD2
CSASPRGAGNTIYF	TRBV20-1	14	few	TRBJ1-3	TRBD1
CASSLVQGSSNEQFF	TRBV7-6	15	-	TRBJ2-1	-
CASSLETLAGGNEQFF	TRBV12-3/TRBV12-4	16	many	TRBJ2-1	TRBD2
CASSRNPSGGANEQFF	TRBV7-2	16	few	TRBJ2-1	TRBD2
CSARVPAGRTDTQYF	TRBV20-1	15	-	TRBJ2-3	TRBD2
CASSPPVARGNTIYF	TRBV28	15	-	TRBJ1-3	-
CASSLATGNYGYTF	TRBV7-9	14	-	TRBJ1-2	-
CSARDLLTDTQYF	TRBV20-1	13	few	TRBJ2-3	-
CASRTSGEGEQYF	TRBV28	13	few	TRBJ2-7	TRBD2
CASSSSGGGDIQYF	TRBV3-1	14	few	TRBJ2-4	TRBD2
CASSLQGGSGQGRRSTEAFF	TRBV5-1	20	few	TRBJ1-1	TRBD1
CAINTNRDGSYNEQFF	TRBV10-3	16	few	TRBJ2-1	-
CATGQGGESSYEQYF	TRBV7-9	15	-	TRBJ2-7	TRBD1
CASREPYNEQFF	TRBV6-2/TRBV6-3	12	-	TRBJ2-1	-
CASSQEQLVLAGESDTQYF	TRBV4-1	19	-	TRBJ2-3	TRBD2
CSVAFLGLAGGPYNEQFF	TRBV29-1	18	few	TRBJ2-1	TRBD2
CAWHRDRGEKLFF	TRBV30	13	few	TRBJ1-4	TRBD1
CASSGRAGDADTQYF	TRBV5-1	15	many	TRBJ2-3	TRBD2
CAISDSRGLAAKNIQYF	TRBV10-3	17	many	TRBJ2-4	-
CASSSTGRDTSTQYF	TRBV6-1	15	-	TRBJ2-3	-
CASSQGSNTQYF	TRBV3-1	12	-	TRBJ2-3	-
CASISLSSYNEQFF	TRBV7-9	14	few	TRBJ2-1	-
CASSKEGETQYF	TRBV27	12	-	TRBJ2-5	-
CASSRRGEANVLTF	TRBV6-1	14	-	TRBJ2-6	-
CASRGGGTSAGNEQFF	TRBV5-1	16	-	TRBJ2-1	TRBD2
CASQGGGYGYTF	TRBV10-3	12	few	TRBJ1-2	-
CSGRPQTENTEAFF	TRBV29-1	14	-	TRBJ1-1	-
CSAIRTGLGDTQYF	TRBV20-1	14	once	TRBJ2-3	-